Detailed here is one T cell receptor beta chain. The antigen is not known. After CD4 positive bead selection, the CD4-negative fraction gave CD8 T cells. Cells stained for CD3, CD4, CD8, CD45RA, CD27 and viability were sorted into four CD45RA/CD27 subsets. This sample stems from a study of naive and memory T cell subsets. General study points: A few larger clonotypes appeared in naive repertoires, especially CD8, possibly memory cells re-expressing CD45RA. Over 95% of naive TCR sequences appeared only once, unlike memory subsets.

Germline CDR1 SNHLY, CDR2 FYNNEI. This CDR3 has 14 amino acids. Trimming cost V 4 bases and J 0 bases, with 9 bases left between them. An equimolar mix of two oligonucleotides served as the beta constant-region primer for TRBC1 and TRBC2. Four rounds of PCR amplified the ligated cDNA using nested alpha and beta constant-region primers plus SP2. TCRdb re-analysed the UMI-ligation and nested PCR reads in MiXCR, keeping a single row per CDR3 protein. The sample lists 95,000 to 110,000 distinct CDR3 sequences, about 14% occurring once. This TCR was recovered from a human donor in good health. The sequenced sample consisted of naive CD8+ T cells from blood. The J gene is TRBJ1-1, the V gene TRBV2; no firm D call. The CDR3 coding sequence is TGTGCCAGCAGTGTGGGCCGGTTGAACACTGAAGCTTTCTTT. Protein sequence: CASSVGRLNTEAFF.